A selection of T cell receptor beta chains follows, all from one sample in a study of response to subunit inactivated influenza vaccine. TCRdb itself ran the RT-PCR reads through MiXCR, one entry per CDR3 protein. Here the sample spans 250,000 to 350,000 distinct CDR3 sequences, 22% being singletons. Sequencing was performed on PBMCs from blood, taken less than 22 months after vaccination. These receptors originate from a man between 50 and 75 years old who received an inactivated influenza vaccine. Both conserved end residues are part of each CDR3. Fields, in order: V gene, D gene, clone size, J gene, CDR3 DNA, CDR3 protein. D genes are given only for firm matches. Part of the rows lack a size; the others show once, few, many or a class for expanded clones.

>TRBV6-2/TRBV6-3|TRBD1|many|TRBJ2-3
TGTGCCAGCAGGACTGGGCAGGGGGCGGTTAATACGCAGTATTTT
CASRTGQGAVNTQYF
>TRBV20-1|-|-|TRBJ1-1
TGCAGTGCTAGAGGGACTTCTTACACTGAAGCTTTCTTT
CSARGTSYTEAFF
>TRBV15|-|-|TRBJ2-7
TGTGCCACCAGCAGAGATGAAGGTGGCCTCAGCTCCTACGAGCAGTACTTC
CATSRDEGGLSSYEQYF
>TRBV6-5|TRBD1|-|TRBJ2-7
TGTGCCAGCAGTTGGGACAGGGGCTCCTACGAGCAGTACTTC
CASSWDRGSYEQYF
>TRBV5-1|-|-|TRBJ2-1
TGCGCCAGCAGCACGGGACTCCCGAACTCCTACAATGAGCAGTTCTTC
CASSTGLPNSYNEQFF
>TRBV5-1|TRBD1|-|TRBJ2-7
TGCGCCAGCAGCTTCGACGGGACAGCCTCCTACGAGCAGTACTTC
CASSFDGTASYEQYF
>TRBV12-3/TRBV12-4|TRBD1|few|TRBJ2-7
TGTGCCAGCAGTAAGGGAGGGACAGGGGACTTCGAGCAGTACTTC
CASSKGGTGDFEQYF
>TRBV6-2/TRBV6-3|-|-|TRBJ2-7
TGTGCCAGCAGTTCCCTCTACGAGCAGTACTTC
CASSSLYEQYF
>TRBV6-1|TRBD1|many|TRBJ1-5
TGTGCCAGCAGGAGGACAGGCGATAGCAATCAGCCCCAGCATTTT
CASRRTGDSNQPQHF
>TRBV5-1|-|few|TRBJ1-1
TGCGCCAGCAGCTTGGGGGGGCTCGCTCTTGACACTGAAGCTTTCTTT
CASSLGGLALDTEAFF
>TRBV19|-|-|TRBJ1-2
TGTGCCAGTAGTATAGATCGGCTAACCTATGGCTACACCTTC
CASSIDRLTYGYTF
>TRBV5-1|-|-|TRBJ2-7
TGCGCCAGCAGCTTGGACAGCACCTCCTACGAGCAGTACTTC
CASSLDSTSYEQYF
>TRBV3-1|-|few|TRBJ2-1
TGTGCCAGCAGCGTAGTAGGCGAGCAGTTCTTC
CASSVVGEQFF
>TRBV19|-|few|TRBJ1-3
TGTGCCAGTATGGAACGGTTCTCTGGAAACACCATATATTTT
CASMERFSGNTIYF
>TRBV7-3|-|few|TRBJ2-5
TGTGCCAGCAGCTTAGGCCAGGCCGGGACCCAGTACTTC
CASSLGQAGTQYF
>TRBV7-2|-|many|TRBJ2-5
TGTGCCAGCAGCTTATCGCAGACCCAGTACTTC
CASSLSQTQYF
>TRBV20-1|-|few|TRBJ1-1
TGCAGTGCCCCAGGGTTCACTGAAGCTTTCTTT
CSAPGFTEAFF
>TRBV11-2|-|-|TRBJ2-5
TGTGCCAGCAGCTTAGGCTACGGAGAGACCCAGTACTTC
CASSLGYGETQYF
>TRBV3-1|-|many|TRBJ1-4
TGTGCCAGCAGCCGGGACGGGCTTTATAATGAAAAACTGTTTTTT
CASSRDGLYNEKLFF
>TRBV12-3/TRBV12-4|TRBD1|-|TRBJ1-1
TGTGCCAGCAGTACCCGACAGGGATTGAACACTGAAGCTTTCTTT
CASSTRQGLNTEAFF
>TRBV7-9|-|few|TRBJ2-7
TGTGCCAGCAGCTTAATAAGTGGAGAGCAGTACTTC
CASSLISGEQYF
>TRBV14|-|-|TRBJ2-1
TGTGCCAGCAGCCTACCCTCCTCGGGCGATGAGCAGTTCTTC
CASSLPSSGDEQFF
>TRBV4-3|-|few|TRBJ1-2
TGCGCCAGCAGCCCAGAGGGACTCCGAGGAGGAGGCTACACCTTC
CASSPEGLRGGGYTF
>TRBV20-1|TRBD2|few|TRBJ2-5
TGCAGTGCTAGCCCCCAACGCCGACTAGCGGGGGGGATGAAGACCCAGTACTTC
CSASPQRRLAGGMKTQYF
>TRBV6-2/TRBV6-3|-|few|TRBJ1-6
TGTGCCAGCAGAGATAACAGGAATTCACCCCTCCACTTT
CASRDNRNSPLHF
>TRBV27|-|once|TRBJ2-3
TGTGCCAGCAGTTCTAACAACGTTCCAGATACGCAGTATTTT
CASSSNNVPDTQYF
>TRBV7-2|-|-|TRBJ2-1
TGTGCCAGCAGCTTCGGCGCGGCCTACAATGAGCAGTTCTTC
CASSFGAAYNEQFF
>TRBV27|-|many|TRBJ1-5
TGTGCCAGCAGTTTACACCCCATCACCCTGAATAGCAATCAGCCCCAGCATTTT
CASSLHPITLNSNQPQHF
>TRBV5-1|-|many|TRBJ2-1
TGCGCCAGCAGCCTTACCGGGCCTCCGAAAAATGAGCAGTTCTTC
CASSLTGPPKNEQFF
>TRBV20-1|-|-|TRBJ1-2
TGCAGTGCTAGAGTTGGAAGACCAAGGGGCTACACCTTC
CSARVGRPRGYTF
>TRBV12-3/TRBV12-4|-|-|TRBJ2-1
TGTGCCAGCAGTCACCGGGCAGGGTCCTACAATGAGCAGTTCTTC
CASSHRAGSYNEQFF
>TRBV20-1|TRBD2|-|TRBJ2-1
TGCAGTGCAAGAAGGACTAGCGGTGAGGGGAAACAGTTCTTC
CSARRTSGEGKQFF
>TRBV28|-|many|TRBJ2-7
TGTGCCAGCAGATCCAGTAGACCTCGGGACTCCTACTCCTACGAGCAGTACTTC
CASRSSRPRDSYSYEQYF
>TRBV5-1|TRBD2|few|TRBJ2-2
TGCGCCAGCAGCTCTTCTAGCGGGAGAGTGGACGGGGAGCTGTTTTTT
CASSSSSGRVDGELFF
>TRBV5-1|TRBD1|many|TRBJ2-2
TGCGCCAGCAGCTCTTCCGGGACAGCGAAAGGGGAGCTGTTTTTT
CASSSSGTAKGELFF
>TRBV30|TRBD1|many|TRBJ1-5
TGTGCCTGGAGTCGGGACAGGGGACAGCCCCAGCATTTT
CAWSRDRGQPQHF
>TRBV20-1|-|few|TRBJ2-1
TGCAGTGCTAGAGACGCAAGTACCAGGGTCGGTGAGCAGTTCTTC
CSARDASTRVGEQFF
>TRBV6-1|TRBD2|few|TRBJ2-1
TGTGCCAGCAGCCCTAGCGGGAGCCCTTACAATGAGCAGTTCTTC
CASSPSGSPYNEQFF
>TRBV20-1|-|few|TRBJ1-1
TGCAGTGCCCGTAGGGGGGGCCTGGGCAAGAACACTGAAGCTTTCTTT
CSARRGGLGKNTEAFF
>TRBV2|TRBD1|-|TRBJ1-5
TGTGCCAGCACTACGAACAGGGGTAGCAATCAGCCCCAGCATTTT
CASTTNRGSNQPQHF
>TRBV29-1|TRBD1|-|TRBJ2-1
TGCAGCGTTGGGACAGGGGCATACAATGAGCAGTTCTTC
CSVGTGAYNEQFF
>TRBV7-9|-|-|TRBJ2-3
TGTGCCAGCAGTGCGGTTCCCCGGGTAGATACGCAGTATTTT
CASSAVPRVDTQYF
>TRBV30|TRBD1|-|TRBJ1-6
TGTGCCTGGCGCGGGGGGACAGAGATTTCACCCCACCACTTT
CAWRGGTEISPHHF
>TRBV4-2|-|many|TRBJ1-3
TGTGCCAGCAGCCAAGAACGCGGGGCCAACTCTGGAAACACCATATATTTT
CASSQERGANSGNTIYF
>TRBV20-1|-|-|TRBJ1-5
TGCAGTGCTAGAGATCTTCGGACAGATAGCAATCAGCCCCAGCATTTT
CSARDLRTDSNQPQHF
>TRBV6-4|TRBD1|-|TRBJ2-5
TGTGCCAGCAGTGACTCTTCAGGGGGCACCCAGTACTTC
CASSDSSGGTQYF
>TRBV12-3/TRBV12-4|-|few|TRBJ1-2
TGTGCCAGCAGTTTTTCGGGGGTTGGTGGCTACACCTTC
CASSFSGVGGYTF
>TRBV12-3/TRBV12-4|-|many|TRBJ1-1
TGTGCCAGCAGTCGACAGGTTAGCACTGAAGCTTTCTTT
CASSRQVSTEAFF
>TRBV5-6|-|-|TRBJ1-2
TGTGCCAGCAGCTCAGGACCGTCGCTCACCTTC
CASSSGPSLTF
>TRBV9|TRBD2|-|TRBJ2-3
TGTGCCAGCAACAAGCGGGGAACAGATACGCAGTATTTT
CASNKRGTDTQYF
>TRBV29-1|-|many|TRBJ1-2
TGCAGCGTTGACTCTCTCCTTCCGGGCTACACCTTC
CSVDSLLPGYTF
>TRBV20-1|-|-|TRBJ2-7
TGCAGTGCTAGTGCTGGGGTATACGAGCAGTACTTC
CSASAGVYEQYF
>TRBV12-3/TRBV12-4|-|-|TRBJ2-2
TGTGCCAGCAGTTTAGGGTTACACCAAAACACCGGGGAGCTGTTTTTT
CASSLGLHQNTGELFF
>TRBV29-1|TRBD1|few|TRBJ1-1
TGCAGCGTTTTTTACCGGACAGGCACTACTATGAACACTGAAGCTTTCTTT
CSVFYRTGTTMNTEAFF
>TRBV6-5|-|-|TRBJ2-3
TGTGCCAGCAGTTACGGGCTTCGGAGCACAGATACGCAGTATTTT
CASSYGLRSTDTQYF
>TRBV7-6|TRBD2|few|TRBJ2-1
TGTGCCAGCAGCATGGTGGCTAGCGGGAGTTTACTGGGGGTTAGCTCCTACAATGAGCAGTTCTTC
CASSMVASGSLLGVSSYNEQFF
>TRBV29-1|-|-|TRBJ1-2
TGCAGCGTTGAAGGTTCGGCCCGCTATGGCTACACCTTC
CSVEGSARYGYTF
>TRBV5-6|-|few|TRBJ1-2
TGTGCCAGCAGCTTGGGTTCCAGACAGGCCTATGGCTACACCTTC
CASSLGSRQAYGYTF